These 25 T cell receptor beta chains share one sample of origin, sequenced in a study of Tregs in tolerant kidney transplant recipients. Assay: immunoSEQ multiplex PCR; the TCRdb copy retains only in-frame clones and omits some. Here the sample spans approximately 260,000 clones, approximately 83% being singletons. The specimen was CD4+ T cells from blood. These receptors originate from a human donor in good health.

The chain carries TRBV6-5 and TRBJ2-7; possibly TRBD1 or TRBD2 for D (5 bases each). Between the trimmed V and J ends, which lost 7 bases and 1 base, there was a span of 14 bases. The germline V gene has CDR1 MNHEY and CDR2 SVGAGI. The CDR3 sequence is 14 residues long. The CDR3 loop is CASNNAWGSYEQYF. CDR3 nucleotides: TGTGCCAGCAATAACGCGTGGGGGTCCTACGAGCAGTACTTC.

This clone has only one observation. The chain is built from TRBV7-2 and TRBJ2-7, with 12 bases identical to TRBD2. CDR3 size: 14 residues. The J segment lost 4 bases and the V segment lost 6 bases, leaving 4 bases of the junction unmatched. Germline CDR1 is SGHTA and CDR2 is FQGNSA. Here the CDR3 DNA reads TGTGCCAGCAGGAGGACTAGCGGGACATACGAGCAGTACTTC. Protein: CASRRTSGTYEQYF.

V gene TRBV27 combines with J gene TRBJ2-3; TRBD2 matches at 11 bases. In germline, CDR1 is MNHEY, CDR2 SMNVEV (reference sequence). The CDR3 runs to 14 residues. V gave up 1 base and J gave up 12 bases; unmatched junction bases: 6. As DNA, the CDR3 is TGTGCCAGCAGTTTATATCCTAGCGGGAGGAGTCAGTATTTT. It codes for CASSLYPSGRSQYF.

CDR3 nucleotide sequence: TGTGCCAGCAGCTCCTCGGGACAGGGGCCCAAAGAGACCCAGTACTTC. This encodes CASSSSGQGPKETQYF. The chain recombines TRBV5-4 with TRBJ2-5; 10 nucleotides agree with TRBD1. Germline trimming cut 3 bases from V and 3 bases from J; bases unmatched to any gene: 8. The CDR3 extends over 16 amino acids. Germline-derived CDR1 and CDR2 are SGHNT and YYREEE (reference sequence).

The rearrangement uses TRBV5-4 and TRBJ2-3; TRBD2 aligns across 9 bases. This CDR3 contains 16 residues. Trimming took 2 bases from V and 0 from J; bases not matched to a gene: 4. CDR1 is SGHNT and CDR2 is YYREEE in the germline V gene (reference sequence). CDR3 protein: CASSFGGRASTDTQYF. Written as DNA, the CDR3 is TGTGCCAGCAGCTTCGGCGGGAGGGCTAGCACAGATACGCAGTATTTT.

The DNA of the CDR3 is TGTGCCAGCAGTTCCCACCTGAGGGACAGGAGGAGCTCCTACGAGCAGTACTTC. This codes for CASSSHLRDRRSSYEQYF. The chain joins TRBV27 to TRBJ2-7, with TRBD1 matching 8 bases. Germline V gene lookup returns CDR1 MNHEY and CDR2 SMNVEV (reference sequence). J lost 0 bases, V lost 4 bases, and 14 bases had no gene match. The CDR3 contains 18 residues.

CDR3 region: CSVRGHAYEQYF. CDR3 DNA sequence: TGCAGCGTTAGAGGTCATGCCTACGAGCAGTACTTC. The chain combines TRBV29-1 with TRBJ2-5, with no clear D. The J call is in doubt because the DNA end fits TRBJ2-7 better. Germline CDR1 is SQVTM and CDR2 is ANQGSEA. The CDR3 covers 12 residues.

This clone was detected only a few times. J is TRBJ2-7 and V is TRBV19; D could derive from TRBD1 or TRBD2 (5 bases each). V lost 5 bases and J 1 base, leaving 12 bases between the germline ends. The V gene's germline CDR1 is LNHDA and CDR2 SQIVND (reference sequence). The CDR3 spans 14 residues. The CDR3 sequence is CASSPGDRSYEQYF. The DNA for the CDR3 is TGTGCCAGTAGTCCTGGGGACCGATCCTACGAGCAGTACTTC.

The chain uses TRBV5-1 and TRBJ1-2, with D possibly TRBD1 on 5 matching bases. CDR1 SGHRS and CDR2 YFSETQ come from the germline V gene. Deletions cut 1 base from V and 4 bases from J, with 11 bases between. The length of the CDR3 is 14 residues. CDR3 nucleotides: TGCGCCAGCAGCTTGTCGACAGCCGCCTATGGCTACACCTTC. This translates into CASSLSTAAYGYTF.

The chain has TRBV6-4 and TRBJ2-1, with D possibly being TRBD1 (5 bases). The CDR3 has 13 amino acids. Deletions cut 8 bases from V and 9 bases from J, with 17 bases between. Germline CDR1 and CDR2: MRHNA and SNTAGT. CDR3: CASSYDSRGEQFF. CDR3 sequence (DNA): TGTGCCAGCTCCTATGACTCAAGGGGTGAGCAGTTCTTC.

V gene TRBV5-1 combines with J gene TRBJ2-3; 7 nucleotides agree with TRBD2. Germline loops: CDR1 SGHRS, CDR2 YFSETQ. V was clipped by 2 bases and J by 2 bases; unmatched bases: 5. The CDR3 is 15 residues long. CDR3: CASSFSGQITDTQYF. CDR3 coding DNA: TGCGCCAGCAGCTTTAGCGGGCAGATCACAGATACGCAGTATTTT.

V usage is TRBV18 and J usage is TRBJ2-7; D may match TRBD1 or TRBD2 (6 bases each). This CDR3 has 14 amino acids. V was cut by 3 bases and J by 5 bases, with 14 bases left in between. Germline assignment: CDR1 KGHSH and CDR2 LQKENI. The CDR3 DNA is TGTGCCAGCTCACCTGGGTGGGGGGCCGACGAGCAGTACTTC. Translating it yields CASSPGWGADEQYF.

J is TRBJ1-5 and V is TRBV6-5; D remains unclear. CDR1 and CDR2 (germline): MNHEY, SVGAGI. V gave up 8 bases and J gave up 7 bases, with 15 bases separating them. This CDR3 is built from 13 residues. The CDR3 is CASGEPQRQPQHF. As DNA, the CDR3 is TGTGCCAGCGGCGAACCCCAAAGGCAGCCCCAGCATTTT.

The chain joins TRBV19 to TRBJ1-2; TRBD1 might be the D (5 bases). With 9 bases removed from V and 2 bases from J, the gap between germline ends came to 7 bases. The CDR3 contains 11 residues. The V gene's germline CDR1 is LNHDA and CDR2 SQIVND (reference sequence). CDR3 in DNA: TGTGCCAGCAAGGGGAACTATGGCTACACCTTC. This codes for CASKGNYGYTF.

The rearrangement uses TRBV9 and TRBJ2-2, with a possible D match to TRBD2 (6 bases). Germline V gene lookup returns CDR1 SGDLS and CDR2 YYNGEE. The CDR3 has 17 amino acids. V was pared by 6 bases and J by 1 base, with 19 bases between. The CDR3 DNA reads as TGTGCCAGCACCCCAAGGGGACCGGGACTGAACACCGGGGAGCTGTTTTTT. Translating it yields CASTPRGPGLNTGELFF.

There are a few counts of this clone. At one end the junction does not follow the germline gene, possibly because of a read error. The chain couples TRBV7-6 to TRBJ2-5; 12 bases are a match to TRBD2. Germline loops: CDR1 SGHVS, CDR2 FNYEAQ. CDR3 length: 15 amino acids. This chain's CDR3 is CASTPSGRAQGTQYF. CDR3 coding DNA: TGTGCCAGCACCCCTAGCGGGAGGGCCCAAGGGACCCAGTACTTC.

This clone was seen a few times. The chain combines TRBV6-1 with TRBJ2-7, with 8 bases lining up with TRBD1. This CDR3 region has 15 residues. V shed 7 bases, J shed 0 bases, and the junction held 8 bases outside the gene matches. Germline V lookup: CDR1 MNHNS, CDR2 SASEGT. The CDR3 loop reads CASITQGGYSYEQYF. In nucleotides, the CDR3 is TGTGCCAGCATTACACAGGGGGGATACTCCTACGAGCAGTACTTC.

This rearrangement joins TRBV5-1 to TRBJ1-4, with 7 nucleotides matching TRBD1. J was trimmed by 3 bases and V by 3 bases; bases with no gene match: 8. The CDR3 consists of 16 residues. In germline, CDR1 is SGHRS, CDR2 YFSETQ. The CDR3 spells CASSSASGGANEKLFF. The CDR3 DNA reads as TGCGCCAGCAGCTCGGCTTCAGGGGGAGCTAATGAAAAACTGTTTTTT. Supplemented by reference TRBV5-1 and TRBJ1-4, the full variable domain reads KAGVTQTPRYLIKTRGQQVTLSCSPISGHRSVSWYQQTPGQGLQFLFEYFSETQRNKGNFPGRFSGRQFSNSRSEMNVSTLELGDSALYLCASSSASGGANEKLFFGSGTQLSVL.

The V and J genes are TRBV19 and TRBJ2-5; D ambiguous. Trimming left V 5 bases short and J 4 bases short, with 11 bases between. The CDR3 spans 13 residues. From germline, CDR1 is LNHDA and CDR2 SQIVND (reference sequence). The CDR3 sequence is CASSSILRETQYF. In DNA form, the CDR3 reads TGTGCCAGTAGTTCTATCTTAAGAGAGACCCAGTACTTC.

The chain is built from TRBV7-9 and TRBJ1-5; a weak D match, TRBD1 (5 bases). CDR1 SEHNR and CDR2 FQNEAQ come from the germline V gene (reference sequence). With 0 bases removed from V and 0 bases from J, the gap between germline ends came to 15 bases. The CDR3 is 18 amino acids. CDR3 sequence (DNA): TGTGCCAGCAGCTTAGCGCGTATGGGGGTCGATAGCAATCAGCCCCAGCATTTT. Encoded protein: CASSLARMGVDSNQPQHF.

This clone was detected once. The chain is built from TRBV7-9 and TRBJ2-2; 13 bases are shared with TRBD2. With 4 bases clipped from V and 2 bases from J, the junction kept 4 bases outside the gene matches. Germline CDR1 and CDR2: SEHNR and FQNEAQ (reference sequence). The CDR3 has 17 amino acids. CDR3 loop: CASSSGLAGANTGELFF. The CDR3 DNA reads TGTGCCAGCAGCTCCGGACTAGCGGGGGCCAACACCGGGGAGCTGTTTTTT.

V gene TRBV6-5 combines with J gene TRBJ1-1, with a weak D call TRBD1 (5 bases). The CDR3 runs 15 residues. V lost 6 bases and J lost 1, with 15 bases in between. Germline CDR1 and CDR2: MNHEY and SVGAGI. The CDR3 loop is CASSFDRGGNTEAFF. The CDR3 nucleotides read TGTGCCAGCAGCTTTGACCGGGGGGGGAACACTGAAGCTTTCTTT.

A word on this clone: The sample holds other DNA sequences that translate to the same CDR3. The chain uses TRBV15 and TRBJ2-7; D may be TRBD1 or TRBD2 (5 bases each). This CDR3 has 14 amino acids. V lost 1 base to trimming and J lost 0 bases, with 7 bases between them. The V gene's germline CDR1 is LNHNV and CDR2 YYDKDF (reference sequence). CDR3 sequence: CATSRGGSSYEQYF. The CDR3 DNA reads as TGTGCCACCAGCAGAGGGGGGAGCTCCTACGAGCAGTACTTC.

CDR3 protein: CASSPPGTGREAFF. In DNA form, the CDR3 reads TGTGCCAGCAGTCCTCCCGGGACAGGGAGGGAAGCTTTCTTT. This chain links TRBV6-5 with TRBJ1-1, with 9 bases aligning to TRBD1. The CDR3 totals 14 residues. CDR1 is MNHEY, CDR2 SVGAGI, per germline. The V gene end was trimmed by 5 bases and the J gene end by 8 bases; junction bases not matched to a gene: 9.

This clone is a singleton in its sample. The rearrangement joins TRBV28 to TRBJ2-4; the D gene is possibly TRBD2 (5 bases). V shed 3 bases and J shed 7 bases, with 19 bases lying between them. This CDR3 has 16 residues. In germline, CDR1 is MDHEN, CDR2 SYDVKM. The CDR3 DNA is TGTGCCAGCAGTTTTATTGGCAGCCATACGGGGAACATTCAGTACTTC. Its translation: CASSFIGSHTGNIQYF.